This T cell receptor beta chain is from a study of identical twins. TCRdb ran MiXCR on the 5' RACE reads and lists one entry per CDR3 protein. This sample has about 890,000 distinct CDR3 sequences, with about 12% found just once. CDR1 and CDR2 from the germline V gene are DFQATT and SNEGSKA (reference sequence). This CDR3 has 12 residues. V was clipped by 2 bases and J by 4 bases, with 9 bases between them. Points on this clonotype: This could be a read error, since a much larger clone is one nucleotide away. The CDR3 carries no conserved terminal phenylalanine or tryptophan, so it likely arises from a read error.

The same sample was also used in a study of yellow fever vaccine responses in identical twins.

This receptor was identified in a woman aged 18-30 years in good health. Sequenced sample: PBMCs. The chain uses TRBV20-1 and TRBJ2-7; D not resolved. CDR3 nucleotide sequence: TGCAGTGCTAGACACAAGGAATACGAGCAGTACTTG. Its translation is CSARHKEYEQYL.